Listed below are T cell receptor beta chains from one sample, sequenced in a study of T cells after yellow fever vaccination. TCRdb re-called the 5' RACE reads through MiXCR, storing one row per CDR3 protein. The repertoire includes some 350,000 distinct CDR3 sequences, 11% of them detected once, and roughly 18% sits in the top ten. The sample in question was PBMCs, obtained on the day of the first yellow fever vaccination. The receptor set was obtained from a young man who received the YFV17D yellow fever vaccine. Both conserved end residues are part of each CDR3.

v_call: TRBV18; cdr3_aa: CASSPGGEAEKLFF
v_call: TRBV7-9; cdr3_aa: CASRPVNTGELFF
v_call: TRBV5-4; cdr3_aa: CASSLAGGQLETQYF
v_call: TRBV10-3; cdr3_aa: CAISESNDNEQFF
v_call: TRBV12-3/TRBV12-4; cdr3_aa: CASSPTYTGELFF
v_call: TRBV3-1; cdr3_aa: CASSPGQGTPDTQYF
v_call: TRBV19; cdr3_aa: CASKVGTHNTEAFF
v_call: TRBV11-2; cdr3_aa: CASSLRRTGDQSSPEAFF
v_call: TRBV11-2; cdr3_aa: CASSLQAGGSYGYTF
v_call: TRBV29-1; cdr3_aa: CSVDTPEAFF
v_call: TRBV7-8; cdr3_aa: CASSFDRDYEQFF
v_call: TRBV10-3; cdr3_aa: CATLPGPLNYGYTF
v_call: TRBV2; cdr3_aa: CASGSGGGTEAFF
v_call: TRBV7-9; cdr3_aa: CASSDSAGAYNSPLHF
v_call: TRBV5-4; cdr3_aa: CASGVDRGLSPLHF
v_call: TRBV11-2; cdr3_aa: CASSRVLGQGHGNTIYF
v_call: TRBV5-1; cdr3_aa: CASSSVRREGGELFF
v_call: TRBV28; cdr3_aa: CASSLAPGGGQPQHF
v_call: TRBV5-6; cdr3_aa: CASSWQGGEQYF
v_call: TRBV12-3/TRBV12-4; cdr3_aa: CASSGTAGAEQYF
v_call: TRBV12-5; cdr3_aa: CASGLGQSNVLTF
v_call: TRBV4-2; cdr3_aa: CASSPSGTYYEQYF
v_call: TRBV6-1; cdr3_aa: CASSPTPKGLSYTF
v_call: TRBV24-1; cdr3_aa: CATMGQGTIGVNEQFF
v_call: TRBV9; cdr3_aa: CASSVRALRPGNTIYF
v_call: TRBV7-2; cdr3_aa: CASSLALGAHEQYF
v_call: TRBV5-1; cdr3_aa: CASSLVVSGGPYNEQFF
v_call: TRBV12-3/TRBV12-4; cdr3_aa: CASSLLLATNEKLFF
v_call: TRBV12-3/TRBV12-4; cdr3_aa: CASSFSSATYEQYF
v_call: TRBV7-2; cdr3_aa: CASSPSQARSPLHF
v_call: TRBV20-1; cdr3_aa: CSARVGGNTKNQPQHF
v_call: TRBV7-8; cdr3_aa: CASSSRSTDNYGYTF
v_call: TRBV7-9; cdr3_aa: CASSIGQGELGASYGYTF
v_call: TRBV2; cdr3_aa: CASSGGFDTQYF
v_call: TRBV5-5; cdr3_aa: CASSPRTRSSSYNEQFF
v_call: TRBV2; cdr3_aa: CASEGQVCQPQHF
v_call: TRBV28; cdr3_aa: CASGTGDTQYF
v_call: TRBV7-2; cdr3_aa: CASSLAFSALRAKNIQYF
v_call: TRBV6-5; cdr3_aa: CASSYYRGSYEQYF
v_call: TRBV7-8; cdr3_aa: CASSQRVSNQPQHF
v_call: TRBV5-1; cdr3_aa: CASRSGTVKDTQYF
v_call: TRBV28; cdr3_aa: CASSRNSPLHF
v_call: TRBV14; cdr3_aa: CASSPTGVLYEQYF
v_call: TRBV7-2; cdr3_aa: CASSPGTVNSPLHF
v_call: TRBV21-1; cdr3_aa: CASSKADKETQYF
v_call: TRBV6-1; cdr3_aa: CASTRDRLSYEQYF
v_call: TRBV11-2; cdr3_aa: CASSSGQGGGDTQYF
v_call: TRBV5-1; cdr3_aa: CASGQGNGYTF
v_call: TRBV4-3; cdr3_aa: CASSQGGGEQYF
v_call: TRBV6-2/TRBV6-3; cdr3_aa: CASSYLRTSGLTGELFF
v_call: TRBV24-1; cdr3_aa: CATSPGQGYTGELFF
v_call: TRBV5-4; cdr3_aa: CASSPRDSGTDTQYF
v_call: TRBV27; cdr3_aa: CASSPRGQLTRPGYEQYF